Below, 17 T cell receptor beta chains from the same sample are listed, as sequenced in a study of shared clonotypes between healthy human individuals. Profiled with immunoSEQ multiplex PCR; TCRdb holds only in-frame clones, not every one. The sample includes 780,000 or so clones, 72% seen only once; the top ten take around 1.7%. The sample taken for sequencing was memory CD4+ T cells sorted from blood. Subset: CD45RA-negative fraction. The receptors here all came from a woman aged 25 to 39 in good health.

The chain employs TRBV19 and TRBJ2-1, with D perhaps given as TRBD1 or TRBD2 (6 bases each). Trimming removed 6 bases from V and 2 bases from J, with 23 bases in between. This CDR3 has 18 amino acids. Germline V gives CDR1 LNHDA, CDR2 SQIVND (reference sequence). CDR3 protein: CASSRGRDASDAYNEQFF. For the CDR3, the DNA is TGTGCCAGTAGCAGGGGACGCGACGCTAGCGATGCCTACAATGAGCAGTTCTTC.

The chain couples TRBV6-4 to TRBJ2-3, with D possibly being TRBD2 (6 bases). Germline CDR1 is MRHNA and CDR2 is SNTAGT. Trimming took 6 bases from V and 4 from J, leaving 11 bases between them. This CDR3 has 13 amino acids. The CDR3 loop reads CASRREESDTQYF. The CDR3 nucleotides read TGTGCCAGCAGGAGGGAGGAGTCAGATACGCAGTATTTT.

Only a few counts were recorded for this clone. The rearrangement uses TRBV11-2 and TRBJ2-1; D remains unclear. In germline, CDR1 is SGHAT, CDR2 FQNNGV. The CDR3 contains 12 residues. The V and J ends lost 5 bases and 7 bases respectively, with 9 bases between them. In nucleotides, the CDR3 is TGTGCCAGCAGCGCTCCTGGGAATGAGCAGTTCTTC. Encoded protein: CASSAPGNEQFF.

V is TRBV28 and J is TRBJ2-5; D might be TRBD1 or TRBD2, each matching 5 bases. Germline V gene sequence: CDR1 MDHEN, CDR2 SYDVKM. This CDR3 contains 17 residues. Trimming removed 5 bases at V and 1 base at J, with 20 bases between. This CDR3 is CASSPIRDRKGQETQYF. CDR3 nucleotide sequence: TGTGCCAGCAGTCCCATACGGGACCGTAAGGGCCAAGAGACCCAGTACTTC.

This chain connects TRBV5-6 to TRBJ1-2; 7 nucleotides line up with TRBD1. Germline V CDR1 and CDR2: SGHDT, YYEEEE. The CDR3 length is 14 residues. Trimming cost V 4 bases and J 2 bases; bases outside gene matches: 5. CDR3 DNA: TGTGCCAGCAGCGCGACGACAGGGAACTATGGCTACACCTTC. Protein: CASSATTGNYGYTF.

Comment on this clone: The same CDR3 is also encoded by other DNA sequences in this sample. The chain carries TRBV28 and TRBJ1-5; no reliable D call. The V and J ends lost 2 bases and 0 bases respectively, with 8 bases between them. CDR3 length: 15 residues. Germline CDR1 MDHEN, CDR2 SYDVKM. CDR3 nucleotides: TGTGCCAGCAGTTTAGGCAGCCATAGCAATCAGCCCCAGCATTTT. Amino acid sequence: CASSLGSHSNQPQHF. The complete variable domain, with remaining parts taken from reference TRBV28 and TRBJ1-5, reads DVKVTQSSRYLVKRTGEKVFLECVQDMDHENMFWYRQDPGLGLRLIYFSYDVKMKEKGDIPEGYSVSREKKERFSLILESASTNQTSMYLCASSLGSHSNQPQHFGDGTRLSIL.

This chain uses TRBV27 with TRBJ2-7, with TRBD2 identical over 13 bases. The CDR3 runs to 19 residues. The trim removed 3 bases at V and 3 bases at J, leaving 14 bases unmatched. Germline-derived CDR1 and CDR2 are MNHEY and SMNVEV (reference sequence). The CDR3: CASSLIPGLAGIVGYEQYF. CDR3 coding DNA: TGTGCCAGCAGTTTGATCCCGGGACTAGCGGGAATAGTAGGCTACGAGCAGTACTTC.

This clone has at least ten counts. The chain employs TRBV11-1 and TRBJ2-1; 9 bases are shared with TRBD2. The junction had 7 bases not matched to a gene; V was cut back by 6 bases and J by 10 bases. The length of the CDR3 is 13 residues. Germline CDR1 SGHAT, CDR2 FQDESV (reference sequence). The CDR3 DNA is TGTGCCAGCAGGCTGGGCGGGAGGGGAGAGCAGTTCTTC. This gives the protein CASRLGGRGEQFF. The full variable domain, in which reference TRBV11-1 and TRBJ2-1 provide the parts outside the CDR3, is EAEVAQSPRYKITEKSQAVAFWCDPISGHATLYWYRQILGQGPELLVQFQDESVVDDSQLPKDRFSAERLKGVDSTLKIQPAELGDSAMYLCASRLGGRGEQFFGPGTRLTVL.

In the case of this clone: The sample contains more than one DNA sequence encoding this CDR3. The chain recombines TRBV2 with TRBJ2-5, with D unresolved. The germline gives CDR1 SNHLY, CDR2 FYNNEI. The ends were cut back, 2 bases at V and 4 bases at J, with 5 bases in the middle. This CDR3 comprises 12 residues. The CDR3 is CASSETGETQYF. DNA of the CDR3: TGTGCCAGCAGTGAAACCGGAGAGACCCAGTACTTC.

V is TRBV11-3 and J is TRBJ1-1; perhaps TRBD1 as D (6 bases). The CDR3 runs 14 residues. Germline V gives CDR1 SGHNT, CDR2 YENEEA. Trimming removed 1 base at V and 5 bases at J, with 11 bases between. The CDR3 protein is CASSLGGGVTEAFF. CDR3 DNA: TGTGCCAGCAGCTTAGGAGGGGGGGTGACTGAAGCTTTCTTT.

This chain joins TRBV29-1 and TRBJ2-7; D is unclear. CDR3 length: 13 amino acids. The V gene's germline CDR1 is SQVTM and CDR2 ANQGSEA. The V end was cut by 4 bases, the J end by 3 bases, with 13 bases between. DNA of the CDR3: TGCAGCGTTGCCGGGTCCCTAGGCTACGAGCAGTACTTC. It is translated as CSVAGSLGYEQYF.

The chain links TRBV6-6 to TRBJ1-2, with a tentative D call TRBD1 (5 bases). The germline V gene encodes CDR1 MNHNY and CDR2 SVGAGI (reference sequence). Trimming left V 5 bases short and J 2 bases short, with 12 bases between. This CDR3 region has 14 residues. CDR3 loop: CASSPLTANYGYTF. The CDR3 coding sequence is TGTGCCAGCAGTCCCCTGACAGCGAACTATGGCTACACCTTC.

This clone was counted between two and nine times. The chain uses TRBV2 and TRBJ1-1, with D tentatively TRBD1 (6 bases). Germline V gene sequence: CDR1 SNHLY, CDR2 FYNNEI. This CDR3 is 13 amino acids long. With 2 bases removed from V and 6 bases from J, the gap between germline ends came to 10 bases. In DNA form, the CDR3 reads TGTGCCAGCAGTGAACAGGGGTTCTCTGAAGCTTTCTTT. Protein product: CASSEQGFSEAFF.

CDR3 DNA sequence: TGTGCCAGTAGTACAAGTGGGACAGGGGGATGGAACACCGGGGAGCTGTTTTTT. Translating it yields CASSTSGTGGWNTGELFF. The gene calls are TRBV19 and TRBJ2-2; 11 bases line up with TRBD1. CDR3 length: 18 residues. Per germline, CDR1 LNHDA and CDR2 SQIVND (reference sequence). The junction had 8 bases not matched to a gene; V was cut back by 4 bases and J by 1 base.

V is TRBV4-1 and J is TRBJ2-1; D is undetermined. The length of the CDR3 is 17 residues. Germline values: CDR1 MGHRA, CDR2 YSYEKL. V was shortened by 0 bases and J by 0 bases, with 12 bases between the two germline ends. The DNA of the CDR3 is TGCGCCAGCAGCCAAGAGTATCGGAGAAACTCCTACAATGAGCAGTTCTTC. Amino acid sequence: CASSQEYRRNSYNEQFF.

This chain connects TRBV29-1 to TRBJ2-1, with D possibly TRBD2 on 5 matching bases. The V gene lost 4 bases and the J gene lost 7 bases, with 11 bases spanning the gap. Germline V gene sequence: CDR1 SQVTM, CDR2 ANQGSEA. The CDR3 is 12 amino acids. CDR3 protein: CSVGTLVNEQFF. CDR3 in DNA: TGCAGCGTTGGGACTCTCGTGAATGAGCAGTTCTTC.

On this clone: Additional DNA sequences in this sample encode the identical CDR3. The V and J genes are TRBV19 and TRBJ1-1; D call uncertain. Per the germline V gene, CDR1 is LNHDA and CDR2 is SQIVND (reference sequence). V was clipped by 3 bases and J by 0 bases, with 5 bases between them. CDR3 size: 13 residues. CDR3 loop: CASSIGVNTEAFF. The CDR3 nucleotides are TGTGCCAGTAGTATCGGAGTGAACACTGAAGCTTTCTTT.